The sample holds a few counts of the clone carrying this T cell receptor beta chain. The antigen remains undetermined. TCRdb reprocessed the reads with MiXCR, giving one entry per CDR3 protein. Seen here are 450,000 to 650,000 distinct CDR3 sequences, approximately 40% observed once, and the top ten hold 48%. The sample originates from a study of T cell repertoires in cytomegalovirus infection. Germline CDR1 DFQATT, CDR2 SNEGSKA (reference sequence). V shed 3 bases and J shed 2 bases, with 18 bases lying between them. CDR3 size: 16 residues. Study results and caveats: Predominance within the ex vivo response was attributable to HLA-C-restricted CMV-specific TCR beta clonotypes.

V gene TRBV20-1 combines with J gene TRBJ2-3; TRBD1 or TRBD2 may be the D gene (6 bases each). Sequencing used cultured PBMCs, obtained from culture after CMV antigen stimulation. This TCR was sampled from a human donor in good health (CMV status not recorded). Some clones in this sample may be carry-over from other donors' samples. The CDR3 DNA reads as TGCAGTGCTAGTGGGGCACCGGAGGGGGACACAGATACGCAGTATTTT. Its protein product is CSASGAPEGDTDTQYF.